This T cell receptor (beta chain) was found in a study of blood T cells in healthy people across ages. The wider study: Using template switching, researchers captured about one barcoded beta molecule for each two T cells.

Whole-study findings and limits: Possibly, changes in expanded clonotypes were confounded because donor CMV status was unknown.

Concerning this clonotype: The antigen is not known.

Researchers collected roughly 9.8 milliliters of peripheral blood from every single donor. Germline loops: CDR1 SGHVS, CDR2 FQNEAQ. Trimming shortened V by 5 bases and J by 7 bases, and 20 bases separated the two germline ends. The CDR3 extends over 15 amino acids. PCR was performed a second time for roughly 7 to 12 cycles using a sample-barcoded 5' primer and a J-beta primer mix. MiXCR was run by TCRdb on the 5' RACE reads, yielding one entry per CDR3 protein. Of roughly 410,000 distinct CDR3 sequences listed, roughly half are singletons. The TCR originated in a man aged 55 to 70 in good health. V is TRBV7-8 and J is TRBJ1-1; D possibly corresponds to TRBD1 (5 bases). The sample comprised blood. For the CDR3, the DNA is TGTGCCAGCAGCCCACGGGGGGAAGGATTTGATGAAGCTTTCTTT. This codes for CASSPRGEGFDEAFF.